The clone carrying this TCR beta chain has at least ten counts. This record comes from a study of T cells in Graves' hyperthyroidism and ophthalmopathy. Per germline, CDR1 GTSNPN and CDR2 SVGIG (reference sequence). This CDR3 is built from 11 residues. V dropped 2 bases and J dropped 6 bases, with 5 bases sitting between them. Researchers amplified the TCR beta CDR3 regions from RNA transcripts. HTBI primers drove first-round RT-PCR of the TCR CDR3. Using its own MiXCR run on the multiplex PCR reads, TCRdb lists one record per CDR3 protein. The sample lists 300,000 to 450,000 distinct CDR3 sequences; 11% to 15% were seen once.

The sequence derives from a woman aged 60-75 years with Graves' hyperthyroidism. The genes are TRBV30 and TRBJ2-1; D not resolved. The sequencing sample was made of blood. CDR3: CAWSIGNEQFF. The CDR3 DNA is TGTGCCTGGAGTATTGGCAATGAGCAGTTCTTC.